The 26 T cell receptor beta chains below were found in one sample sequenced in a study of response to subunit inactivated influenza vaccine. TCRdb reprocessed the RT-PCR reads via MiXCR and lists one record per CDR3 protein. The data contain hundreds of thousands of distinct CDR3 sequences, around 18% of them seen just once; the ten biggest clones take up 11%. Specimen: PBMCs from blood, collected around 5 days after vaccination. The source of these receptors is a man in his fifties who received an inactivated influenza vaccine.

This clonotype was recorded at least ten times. CDR3: CATSDQRTASYNEQFF. CDR3 in DNA: TGTGCCACCAGTGACCAGAGGACAGCCTCCTACAATGAGCAGTTCTTC. The V gene is TRBV24-1, the J gene TRBJ2-1; TRBD1 is a possible D gene (6 bases). The germline CDR1 and CDR2 sequences are KGHDR and SFDVKD. Trimming left V 4 bases short and J 0 bases short, with 12 bases between. CDR3 length equals 16 residues.

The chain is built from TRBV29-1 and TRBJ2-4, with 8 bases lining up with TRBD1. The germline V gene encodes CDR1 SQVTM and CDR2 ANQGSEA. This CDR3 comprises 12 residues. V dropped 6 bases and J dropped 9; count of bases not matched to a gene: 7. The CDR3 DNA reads TGCAGCGTGGACGGACAGGGAAGCATTCAGTACTTC. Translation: CSVDGQGSIQYF.

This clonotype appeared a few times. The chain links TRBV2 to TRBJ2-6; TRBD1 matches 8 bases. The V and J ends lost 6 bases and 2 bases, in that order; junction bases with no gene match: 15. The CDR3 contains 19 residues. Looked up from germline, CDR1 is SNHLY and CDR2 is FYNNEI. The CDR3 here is CASRGVMAGGYPGANVLTF. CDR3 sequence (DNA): TGTGCCAGCAGAGGGGTAATGGCAGGGGGCTATCCTGGGGCCAACGTCCTGACTTTC.

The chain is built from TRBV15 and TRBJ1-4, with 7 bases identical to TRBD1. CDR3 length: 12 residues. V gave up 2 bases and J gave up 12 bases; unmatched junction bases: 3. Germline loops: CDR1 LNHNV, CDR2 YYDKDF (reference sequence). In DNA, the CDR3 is TGTGCCACCAGCAGATTTACAGGGGAACTGTTTTTT. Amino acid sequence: CATSRFTGELFF.

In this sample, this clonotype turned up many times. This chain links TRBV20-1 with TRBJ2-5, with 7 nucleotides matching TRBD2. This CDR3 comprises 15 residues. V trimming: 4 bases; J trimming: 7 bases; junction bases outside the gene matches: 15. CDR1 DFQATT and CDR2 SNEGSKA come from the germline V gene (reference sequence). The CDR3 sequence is CSATRGGSTYPTQYF. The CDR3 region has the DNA TGCAGTGCTACCAGAGGCGGGAGCACCTATCCGACCCAGTACTTC.

In DNA, the CDR3 is TGTGCCAGCAGTTGGGTCTCGACAGACCAAGAGACCCAGTACTTC. Amino acids: CASSWVSTDQETQYF. The chain joins TRBV6-5 to TRBJ2-5, with D possibly being TRBD1 (5 bases). Germline values: CDR1 MNHEY, CDR2 SVGAGI. V lost 4 bases and J 0 bases, leaving 12 bases between the germline ends. The CDR3 runs 15 residues.

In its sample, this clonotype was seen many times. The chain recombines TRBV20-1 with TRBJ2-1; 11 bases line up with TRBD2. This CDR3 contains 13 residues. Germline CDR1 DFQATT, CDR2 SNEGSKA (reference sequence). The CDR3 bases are TGCAACGCCCCGGGACTAGCGGCTAATGAGCAGTTCTTC. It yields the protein CNAPGLAANEQFF.

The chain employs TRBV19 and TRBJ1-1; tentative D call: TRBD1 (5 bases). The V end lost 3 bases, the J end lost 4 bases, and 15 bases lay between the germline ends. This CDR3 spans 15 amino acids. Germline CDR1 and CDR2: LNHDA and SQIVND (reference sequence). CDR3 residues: CASSMNRTPGTEAFF. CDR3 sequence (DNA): TGTGCCAGTAGTATGAACAGGACGCCCGGCACTGAAGCTTTCTTT.

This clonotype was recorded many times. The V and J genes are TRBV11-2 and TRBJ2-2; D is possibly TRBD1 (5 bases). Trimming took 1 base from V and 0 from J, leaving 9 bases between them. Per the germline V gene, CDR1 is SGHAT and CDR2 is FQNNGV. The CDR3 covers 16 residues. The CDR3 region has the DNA TGTGCCAGCAGCTTAGGTACCAGGGCGAACACCGGGGAGCTGTTTTTT. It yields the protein CASSLGTRANTGELFF.

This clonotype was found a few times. CDR3 coding DNA: TGTGCCAGCAGCTCTAACAGGGGGGTTGGCGAGCAGTTCTTC. Protein sequence: CASSSNRGVGEQFF. This chain joins TRBV11-2 and TRBJ2-1, with TRBD1 identical over 8 bases. The J segment lost 10 bases and the V segment lost 4 bases, leaving 9 bases of the junction unmatched. Germline CDR1 is SGHAT and CDR2 is FQNNGV. CDR3 length equals 14 residues. The whole variable domain, remainder taken from reference TRBV11-2 and TRBJ2-1, is EAGVAQSPRYKIIEKRQSVAFWCNPISGHATLYWYQQILGQGPKLLIQFQNNGVVDDSQLPKDRFSAERLKGVDSTLKIQPAKLEDSAVYLCASSSNRGVGEQFFGPGTRLTVL.

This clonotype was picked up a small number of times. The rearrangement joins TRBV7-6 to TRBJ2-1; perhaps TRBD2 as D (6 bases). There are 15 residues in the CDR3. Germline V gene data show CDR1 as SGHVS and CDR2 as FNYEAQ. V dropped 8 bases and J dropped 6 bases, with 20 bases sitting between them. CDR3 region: CASCSNGGVGNEQFF. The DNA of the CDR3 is TGTGCCAGCTGCTCCAACGGGGGAGTAGGCAATGAGCAGTTCTTC.

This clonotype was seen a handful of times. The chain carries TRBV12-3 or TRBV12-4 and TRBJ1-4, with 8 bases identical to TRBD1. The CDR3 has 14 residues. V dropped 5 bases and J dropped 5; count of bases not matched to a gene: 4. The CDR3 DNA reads TGTGCCAGCAGTCTATGGACAGGGAATGAAAAACTGTTTTTT. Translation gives CASSLWTGNEKLFF.

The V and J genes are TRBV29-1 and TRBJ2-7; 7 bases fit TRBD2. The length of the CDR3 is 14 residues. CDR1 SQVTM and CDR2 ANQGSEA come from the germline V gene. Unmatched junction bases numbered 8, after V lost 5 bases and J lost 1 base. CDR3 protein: CSVQERGLSYEQYF. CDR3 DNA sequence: TGCAGCGTTCAGGAGCGGGGTCTATCCTACGAGCAGTACTTC.

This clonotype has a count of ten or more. CDR3 DNA: TGCGCCAGCAGCTCACGGGACAGGGGAGTGAATGAGCAGTTCTTC. Protein: CASSSRDRGVNEQFF. The J gene is TRBJ2-1, the V gene TRBV5-1, with TRBD1 identical over 10 bases. This CDR3 comprises 15 residues. Germline lookup yields CDR1 SGHRS and CDR2 YFSETQ. V lost 3 bases, J lost 7 bases, and 7 bases stayed unmatched.

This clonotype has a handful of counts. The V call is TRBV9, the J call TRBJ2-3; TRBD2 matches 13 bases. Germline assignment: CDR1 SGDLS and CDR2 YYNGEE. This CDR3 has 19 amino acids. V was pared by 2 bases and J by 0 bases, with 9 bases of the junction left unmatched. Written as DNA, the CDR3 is TGTGCCAGCAGCGTCGTTGGACTAGCGGGAGACCTAAGCACAGATACGCAGTATTTT. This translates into CASSVVGLAGDLSTDTQYF.

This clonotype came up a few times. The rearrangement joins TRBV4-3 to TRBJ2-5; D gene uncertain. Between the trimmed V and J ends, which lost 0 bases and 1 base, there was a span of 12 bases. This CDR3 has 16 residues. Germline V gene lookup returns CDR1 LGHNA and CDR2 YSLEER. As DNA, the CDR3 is TGCGCCAGCAGCCAAGAGAAAATGGGGATCCAAGAGACCCAGTACTTC. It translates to CASSQEKMGIQETQYF.

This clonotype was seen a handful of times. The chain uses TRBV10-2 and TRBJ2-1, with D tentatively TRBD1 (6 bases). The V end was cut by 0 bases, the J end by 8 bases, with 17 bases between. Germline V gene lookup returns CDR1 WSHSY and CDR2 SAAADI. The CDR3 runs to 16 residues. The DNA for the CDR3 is TGCGCCAGCAGTGAGTCGAGCAACAGGGTAGGATATGAGCAGTTCTTC. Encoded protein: CASSESSNRVGYEQFF.

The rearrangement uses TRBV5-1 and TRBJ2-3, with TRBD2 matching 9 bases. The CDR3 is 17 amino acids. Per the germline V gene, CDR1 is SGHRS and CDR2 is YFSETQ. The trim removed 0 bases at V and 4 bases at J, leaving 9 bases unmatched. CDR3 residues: CASSLGFVAGVADTQYF. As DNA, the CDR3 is TGCGCCAGCAGCTTGGGATTTGTAGCGGGAGTTGCAGATACGCAGTATTTT.

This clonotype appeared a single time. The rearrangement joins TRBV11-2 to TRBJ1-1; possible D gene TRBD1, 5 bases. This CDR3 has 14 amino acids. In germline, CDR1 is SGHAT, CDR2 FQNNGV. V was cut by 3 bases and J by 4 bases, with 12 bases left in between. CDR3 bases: TGTGCCAGCAGCTTTGGGGGTCTCAGCACTGAAGCTTTCTTT. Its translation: CASSFGGLSTEAFF.

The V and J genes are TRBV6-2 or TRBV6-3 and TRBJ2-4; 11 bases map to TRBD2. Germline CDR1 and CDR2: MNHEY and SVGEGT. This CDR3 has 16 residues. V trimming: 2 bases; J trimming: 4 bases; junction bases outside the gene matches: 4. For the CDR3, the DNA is TGTGCCAGCAGTTACCCGTGGACTAGCGGGAAAAACATTCAGTACTTC. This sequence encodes CASSYPWTSGKNIQYF.

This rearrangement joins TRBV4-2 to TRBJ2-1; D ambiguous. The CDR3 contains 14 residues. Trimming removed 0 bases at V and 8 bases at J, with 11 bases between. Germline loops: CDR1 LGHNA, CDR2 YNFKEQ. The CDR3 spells CASSQEAVSDEQFF. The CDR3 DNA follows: TGTGCCAGCAGCCAAGAGGCGGTTTCCGATGAGCAGTTCTTC.

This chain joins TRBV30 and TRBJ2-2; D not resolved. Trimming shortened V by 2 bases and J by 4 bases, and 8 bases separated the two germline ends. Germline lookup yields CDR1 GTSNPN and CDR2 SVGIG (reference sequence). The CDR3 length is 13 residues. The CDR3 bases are TGTGCCTGGAGTTCAGCAATCACCGGGGAGCTGTTTTTT. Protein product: CAWSSAITGELFF.

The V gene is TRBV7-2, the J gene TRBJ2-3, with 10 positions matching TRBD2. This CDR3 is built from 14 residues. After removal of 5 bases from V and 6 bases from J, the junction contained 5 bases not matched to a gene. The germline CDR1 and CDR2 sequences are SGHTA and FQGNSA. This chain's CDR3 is CASSLLAGADTQYF. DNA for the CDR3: TGTGCCAGCAGCCTCCTAGCGGGGGCTGATACGCAGTATTTT.

CDR3 DNA sequence: TGTGCCAGCAGTTTACGGACGGTGTCCTACGAGCAGTACTTC. This translates into CASSLRTVSYEQYF. The rearrangement joins TRBV12-3 or TRBV12-4 to TRBJ2-7; D gene ambiguous. This CDR3 is built from 14 residues. Trimming took 2 bases from V and 1 from J, leaving 9 bases between them.

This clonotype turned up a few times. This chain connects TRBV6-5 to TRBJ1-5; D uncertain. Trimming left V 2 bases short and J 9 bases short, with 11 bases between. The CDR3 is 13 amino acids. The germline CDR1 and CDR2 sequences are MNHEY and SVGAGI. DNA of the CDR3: TGTGCCAGCAGTTACGTTAGGCGGGCGCCCCAGCATTTT. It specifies CASSYVRRAPQHF.

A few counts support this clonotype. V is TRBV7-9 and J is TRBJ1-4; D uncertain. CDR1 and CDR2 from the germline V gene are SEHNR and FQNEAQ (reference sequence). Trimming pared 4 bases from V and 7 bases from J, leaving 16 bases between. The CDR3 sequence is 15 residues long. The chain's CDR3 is CASSSPEHGGEKLFF. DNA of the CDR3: TGTGCCAGCAGCTCCCCGGAACATGGCGGTGAAAAACTGTTTTTT.